The 16 T cell receptor beta chains below come from one sample, sequenced in a study of T cells after yellow fever vaccination. TCRdb independently ran MiXCR on the 5' RACE reads; one entry per CDR3 protein. The data contain hundreds of thousands of distinct CDR3 sequences, 21% of them singletons. This material consisted of PBMCs, taken approximately 20 days after the first yellow fever vaccination. The receptors shown here come from a man between 18 and 29 years old who received the YFV17D yellow fever vaccine.

This clonotype was counted a few times. The chain combines TRBV4-1 with TRBJ2-3; 7 bases line up with TRBD1. The CDR3 has 18 amino acids. Germline loops: CDR1 MGHRA, CDR2 YSYEKL. After removal of 1 base from V and 2 bases from J, the junction contained 12 bases not matched to a gene. The CDR3 loop is CASSQVGGNRGITDTQYF. The CDR3 region has the DNA TGCGCCAGCAGCCAAGTTGGTGGAAACAGGGGAATCACAGATACGCAGTATTTT.

This clonotype was seen repeatedly, ten times or more. V is TRBV12-3 or TRBV12-4 and J is TRBJ2-1; TRBD1 or TRBD2 may be the D gene (5 bases each). Trimming stripped 6 bases from V and 2 bases from J, with 8 bases between. This CDR3 region has 13 residues. As DNA, the CDR3 is TGTGCCAGCAGCCGGGGACCCTACAATGAGCAGTTCTTC. As protein: CASSRGPYNEQFF.

V gene TRBV12-3 or TRBV12-4 combines with J gene TRBJ2-7; possible D gene TRBD2, 6 bases. CDR3 length: 14 residues. Trimming took 5 bases from V and 3 from J, leaving 14 bases between them. In nucleotides, the CDR3 is TGTGCCAGCAGTCCTCAAGGAGGGGACTACGAGCAGTACTTC. Its protein is CASSPQGGDYEQYF.

This chain connects TRBV5-5 to TRBJ2-7; D might be TRBD2 (5 bases). This CDR3 has 12 residues. The germline V and J ends were trimmed by 1 base and 5 bases, with 7 bases remaining between them. Germline V lookup: CDR1 SGHKS, CDR2 YYEKEE (reference sequence). CDR3 bases: TGTGCCAGCAGCTTGAACGGGAACGAGCAGTACTTC. It specifies CASSLNGNEQYF.

At least ten counts were recorded for this clonotype. The chain recombines TRBV7-3 with TRBJ2-2; 8 nucleotides match TRBD2. Trimming removed 5 bases from V and 4 bases from J; junction bases left unmatched: 12. Germline V gene sequence: CDR1 SGHTA, CDR2 FQGTGA. The CDR3 spans 17 residues. The CDR3 spells CASSPPGTSGATGELFF. The CDR3 DNA follows: TGTGCCAGCAGCCCCCCGGGCACTAGCGGAGCCACCGGGGAGCTGTTTTTT.

This clonotype has just a few counts. The CDR3: CASSQERHNEQFF. The CDR3 nucleotides read TGTGCCAGCAGCCAAGAACGGCACAATGAGCAGTTCTTC. The chain uses TRBV3-1 and TRBJ2-1; D uncertain. Deletions cut 0 bases from V and 5 bases from J, with 5 bases between. The V gene's germline CDR1 is LGHDT and CDR2 YNNKEL (reference sequence). This CDR3 is built from 13 residues.

The gene calls are TRBV6-6 and TRBJ2-3; 8 bases line up with TRBD1. CDR1 is MNHNY, CDR2 SVGAGI, per germline (reference sequence). Trimming at V came to 7 bases and at J to 7 bases, leaving 7 bases not matched to a gene. The length of the CDR3 is 13 residues. The CDR3 region has the DNA TGTGCCAGCAAGGTGCAGGGGGCTAATACGCAGTATTTT. Its protein is CASKVQGANTQYF.

This clonotype has only a few counts. The V and J genes are TRBV7-2 and TRBJ1-5; the D is unclear. Germline CDR1 SGHTA, CDR2 FQGNSA. V lost 5 bases and J lost 7, with 9 bases in between. This CDR3 spans 12 amino acids. CDR3: CASSPFGQPQHF. The CDR3 coding sequence is TGTGCCAGCAGCCCCTTCGGACAGCCCCAGCATTTT. Using reference TRBV7-2 and TRBJ1-5 for the parts outside the CDR3, the full variable domain is GAGVSQSPSNKVTEKGKDVELRCDPISGHTALYWYRQSLGQGLEFLIYFQGNSAPDKSGLPSDRFSAERTGGSVSTLTIQRTQQEDSAVYLCASSPFGQPQHFGDGTRLSIL.

This clonotype appeared many times. The rearrangement links TRBV12-3 or TRBV12-4 to TRBJ1-1; D may be TRBD1 (5 bases). This CDR3 has 15 residues. Trimming stripped 3 bases from V and 2 bases from J, with 13 bases between. As DNA, the CDR3 is TGTGCCAGCAGTTTTGGTGGGACGGTAAACACTGAAGCTTTCTTT. Residues: CASSFGGTVNTEAFF.

This clonotype was counted at least ten times. V and J are TRBV4-3 and TRBJ2-3; the match to TRBD2 covers 10 bases. This CDR3 has 16 residues. Germline lookup yields CDR1 LGHNA and CDR2 YSLEER. V was pared by 1 base and J by 4 bases, with 5 bases of the junction left unmatched. CDR3 amino acids: CASSQVSGGASDTQYF. The CDR3 DNA sequence: TGCGCCAGCAGCCAAGTCAGCGGGGGGGCCTCAGATACGCAGTATTTT.

Here the CDR3 DNA reads TGTGCCAGCAGCGACAGCAGTCCCAGGAACACCGGGGAGCTGTTTTTT. Its protein product is CASSDSSPRNTGELFF. The chain carries TRBV7-9 and TRBJ2-2; D may be TRBD1 (5 bases). The germline gives CDR1 SEHNR, CDR2 FQNEAQ (reference sequence). V dropped 5 bases and J dropped 1 base, with 14 bases sitting between them. The CDR3 covers 16 residues.

This clonotype was counted between two and nine times. The chain is built from TRBV7-8 and TRBJ2-5; unclear D gene. CDR1 and CDR2 from the germline V gene are SGHVS and FQNEAQ. CDR3 length: 13 amino acids. Deletions cut 5 bases from V and 5 bases from J, with 12 bases between. The CDR3 is CASSNGPPETQYF. CDR3 sequence (DNA): TGTGCCAGCAGCAACGGGCCCCCGGAGACCCAGTACTTC.

The chain joins TRBV9 to TRBJ2-3; D is perhaps TRBD2 (5 bases). The CDR3 consists of 14 residues. Per germline, CDR1 SGDLS and CDR2 YYNGEE. The V gene lost 1 base and the J gene lost 5 bases, with 11 bases spanning the gap. The CDR3 spells CASSVRGVGDTQYF. The CDR3 DNA follows: TGTGCCAGCAGCGTACGGGGAGTTGGAGATACGCAGTATTTT. The whole variable domain, remainder taken from reference TRBV9 and TRBJ2-3, is DSGVTQTPKHLITATGQRVTLRCSPRSGDLSVYWYQQSLDQGLQFLIQYYNGEERAKGNILERFSAQQFPDLHSELNLSSLELGDSALYFCASSVRGVGDTQYFGPGTRLTVL.

The V and J genes are TRBV20-1 and TRBJ1-3; D remains unclear. CDR1 DFQATT and CDR2 SNEGSKA come from the germline V gene (reference sequence). Trimming left V 6 bases short and J 0 bases short, with 12 bases between. The CDR3 is 14 amino acids. The CDR3 spells CSAGEVNSGNTIYF. As DNA, the CDR3 is TGCAGTGCCGGGGAAGTAAACTCTGGAAACACCATATATTTT.

The chain recombines TRBV24-1 with TRBJ1-4; D perhaps matches TRBD1 (6 bases). Trimming took off 7 bases at V and 0 bases at J, with 11 bases between the two ends. The CDR3 loop spans 15 amino acids. From germline, CDR1 is KGHDR and CDR2 SFDVKD. The CDR3: CATRRTVPTNEKLFF. The CDR3 coding sequence is TGTGCCACCAGGAGGACAGTCCCAACTAATGAAAAACTGTTTTTT.

In this sample, this clonotype turned up a few times. The chain joins TRBV6-1 to TRBJ2-7; D might be TRBD1 or TRBD2, each matching 5 bases. This CDR3 is built from 13 residues. Per germline, CDR1 MNHNS and CDR2 SASEGT. V dropped 4 bases and J dropped 3 bases, with 10 bases sitting between them. The CDR3 loop reads CASSAGRNYEQYV. CDR3 nucleotide sequence: TGTGCCAGCAGTGCGGGACGGAACTACGAGCAGTACGTC.